These T cell receptor beta chains were read from a single sample in a study of cytomegalovirus exposure and HLA in healthy donors. Assay used: immunoSEQ multiplex PCR; TCRdb lists only in-frame clones, some missing. This table has approximately 90,000 clones, around three quarters appearing once. The specimen sequenced was PBMCs. Receptor source: a woman in her fifties or sixties in good health and CMV-seropositive. CDR3s include the opening cysteine and the closing phenylalanine or tryptophan. The D gene is left open where the match is weak. Only some rows state a clone size, as once, few, many or a class for expanded clones.

>TRBJ1-3|.|TRBV7-8|.
CASSLPQDSFGNTIYF
TGTGCCAGCAGCTTACCGCAGGACAGTTTCGGAAACACCATATATTTT
>TRBJ1-4|few|TRBV7-3|.
CASSLAPNEKLFF
TGTGCCAGCAGCCTGGCCCCTAATGAAAAACTGTTTTTT
>TRBJ2-1|.|TRBV11-2|TRBD2
CASSKGGGGRPLNEQFF
TGTGCCAGCAGCAAAGGGGGTGGCGGGAGGCCTCTCAATGAGCAGTTCTTC
>TRBJ2-3|.|TRBV14|TRBD2
CASSQNSGRRTDTQYF
TGTGCCAGCAGCCAAAATAGCGGGAGGAGGACAGATACGCAGTATTTT
>TRBJ2-1|.|TRBV10-3|TRBD2
CASSTPELAGLYNEQFF
TGTGCCAGCTCAACCCCGGAACTAGCGGGCCTGTACAATGAGCAGTTCTTC
>TRBJ1-1|.|TRBV6-1|.
CASSTGHRMNTEAFF
TGTGCCAGCAGTACAGGGCATAGGATGAACACTGAAGCTTTCTTT
>TRBJ2-7|.|TRBV7-3|TRBD1
CASPWTGLPYEQYF
TGTGCCAGCCCCTGGACAGGCCTTCCCTACGAGCAGTACTTC
>TRBJ1-1|few|TRBV18|TRBD1
CASSPRRNRGQNTEAFF
TGTGCCAGCTCACCGCGGAGAAACAGGGGACAGAACACTGAAGCTTTCTTT
>TRBJ2-6|.|TRBV28|.
CASSGGTGAGANVLTF
TGTGCCAGCAGTGGCGGGACCGGGGCTGGGGCCAACGTCCTGACTTTC
>TRBJ1-5|.|TRBV7-2|TRBD1
CASSLGDRENQPQHF
TGTGCCAGCAGCTTAGGGGACAGGGAGAATCAGCCCCAGCATTTT
>TRBJ1-1|once|TRBV28|.
CASSLKLLNTEAFF
TGTGCCAGCAGTTTGAAGCTGCTTAACACTGAAGCTTTCTTT
>TRBJ2-3|.|TRBV6-1|.
CASKLLAGATDTQYF
TGTGCCAGCAAGCTTCTGGCGGGTGCCACAGATACGCAATATTTT
>TRBJ2-3|.|TRBV30|TRBD1
CAWSVLGGLGTQYF
TGTGCCTGGAGTGTACTAGGGGGCTTGGGTACGCAGTATTTT
>TRBJ2-1|few|TRBV27|TRBD2
CASSPGLARSYNEQFF
TGTGCCAGCAGTCCTGGACTAGCGCGATCCTACAATGAGCAGTTCTTC
>TRBJ1-1|.|TRBV7-9|TRBD1
CASSLDRGANTEAFF
TGTGCCAGCAGCTTAGACAGGGGGGCGAACACTGAAGCTTTCTTT
>TRBJ2-1|.|TRBV27|TRBD2
CASSLAGVGEQFF
TGTGCCAGCAGCTTAGCGGGAGTCGGTGAGCAGTTCTTC
>TRBJ2-1|.|TRBV5-1|.
CASSIQGNSYNEQFF
TGCGCCAGCAGCATACAGGGTAACTCCTACAATGAGCAGTTCTTC
>TRBJ2-7|.|TRBV7-9|TRBD1
CSSSSTGQGEQYF
TGTTCCAGCAGCTCGACCGGACAGGGCGAGCAGTACTTC
>TRBJ2-1|once|TRBV5-1|.
CASSRVTGRDNEQFF
TGCGCCAGCAGCCGGGTGACGGGAAGAGACAATGAGCAGTTCTTC
>TRBJ2-5|.|TRBV10-3|TRBD2
CAISAASGVQETQYF
TGTGCCATCAGTGCGGCTAGCGGGGTACAAGAGACCCAGTACTTC
>TRBJ1-2|few|TRBV11-2|.
CASSLPRQGLGYTF
TGTGCCAGCAGCTTACCGAGACAAGGCCTTGGCTACACCTTC
>TRBJ2-5|.|TRBV6-1|.
CASGGSWTQYF
TGTGCCAGCGGTGGAAGCTGGACCCAGTACTTC
>TRBJ1-2|.|TRBV11-2|TRBD1
CASSSGQGRGYTF
TGTGCCAGCAGCTCGGGACAGGGTCGTGGCTACACCTTC
>TRBJ1-5|.|TRBV2|TRBD1
CASSSGTGISNQPQHF
TGTGCCAGCAGTTCCGGGACAGGGATTAGCAATCAGCCCCAGCATTTT
>TRBJ1-1|.|TRBV4-1|TRBD1
CASRTRGQGFGEAFF
TGCGCCAGCAGAACCAGGGGGCAGGGTTTTGGTGAAGCTTTCTTT
>TRBJ1-1|.|TRBV5-4|.
CASTTQGMNTEAFF
TGTGCCAGCACCACACAGGGCATGAACACTGAAGCTTTCTTT
>TRBJ1-1|.|TRBV29-1|.
CSVLPGGDEAFF
TGCAGCGTCCTCCCTGGGGGCGACGAAGCTTTCTTT
>TRBJ2-3|.|TRBV28|.
CAIRTSSTDTQYF
TGTGCCATCCGGACTTCTAGCACAGATACGCAGTATTTT
>TRBJ2-6|.|TRBV28|.
CASSFHRRAGANVLTF
TGTGCCAGCAGTTTTCACCGGAGAGCTGGGGCCAACGTCCTGACTTTC
>TRBJ2-3|.|TRBV5-1|.
CASSLEEGASADTQYF
TGCGCCAGCAGCTTGGAGGAGGGGGCGTCGGCAGATACGCAGTATTTT
>TRBJ2-2|.|TRBV7-9|.
CSSSLGGNTGELFF
TGTTCCAGCAGCTTGGGGGGGAACACCGGGGAGCTGTTTTTT
>TRBJ2-3|once|TRBV15|.
CATSRDFSDTQYF
TGTGCCACCAGCAGAGATTTCTCAGATACGCAGTATTTT
>TRBJ2-3|.|TRBV5-1|.
CASSLGLNRDTDTQYF
TGCGCCAGCAGCTTGGGACTTAACAGGGACACAGATACGCAGTATTTT